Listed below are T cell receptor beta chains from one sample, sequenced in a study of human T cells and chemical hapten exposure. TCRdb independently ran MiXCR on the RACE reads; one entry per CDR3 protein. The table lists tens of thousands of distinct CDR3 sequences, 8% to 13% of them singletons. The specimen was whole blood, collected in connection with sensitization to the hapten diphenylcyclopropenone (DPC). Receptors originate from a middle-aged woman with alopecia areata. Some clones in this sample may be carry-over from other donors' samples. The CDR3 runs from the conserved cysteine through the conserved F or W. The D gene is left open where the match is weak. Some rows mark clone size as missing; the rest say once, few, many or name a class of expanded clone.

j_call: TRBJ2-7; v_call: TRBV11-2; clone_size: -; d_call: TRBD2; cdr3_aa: CASSPSGLAGNEQYF; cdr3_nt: TGTGCCAGCAGTCCTTCCGGACTAGCGGGAAACGAGCAGTACTTC
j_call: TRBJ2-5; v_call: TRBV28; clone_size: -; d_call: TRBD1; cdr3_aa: CASENRGIQTQYF; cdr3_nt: TGTGCCAGCGAAAACAGGGGTATACAGACCCAGTACTTC
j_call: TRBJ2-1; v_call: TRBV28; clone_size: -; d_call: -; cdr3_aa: CASSLWGRGDNEQFF; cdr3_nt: TGTGCCAGCAGCCTTTGGGGGCGGGGAGACAATGAGCAGTTCTTC
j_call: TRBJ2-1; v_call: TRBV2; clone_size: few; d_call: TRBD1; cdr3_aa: CASSPGTGALNEQFF; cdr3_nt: TGTGCCAGCAGCCCCGGGACAGGGGCGCTCAATGAGCAGTTCTTC
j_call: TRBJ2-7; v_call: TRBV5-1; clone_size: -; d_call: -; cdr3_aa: CATRSEEPWGLSYEQYF; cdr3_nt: TGCGCCACCCGATCAGAAGAGCCGTGGGGGTTAAGTTACGAGCAGTACTTC
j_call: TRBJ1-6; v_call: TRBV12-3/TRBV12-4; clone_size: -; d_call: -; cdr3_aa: CASSLDGVSPLHF; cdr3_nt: TGTGCCAGCAGTTTGGACGGGGTTTCACCCCTCCACTTT
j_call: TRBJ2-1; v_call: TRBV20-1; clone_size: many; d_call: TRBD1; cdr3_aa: CSGDRRNEQFF; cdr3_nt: TGCAGTGGGGACAGAAGGAATGAGCAGTTCTTC
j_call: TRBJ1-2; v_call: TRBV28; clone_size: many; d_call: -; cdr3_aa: CASSWDGIYGYTF; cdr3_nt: TGTGCCAGCAGTTGGGACGGAATCTATGGCTACACCTTC
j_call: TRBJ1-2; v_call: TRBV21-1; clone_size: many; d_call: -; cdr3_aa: CASSKEKGGSYGYTF; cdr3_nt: TGTGCCAGCAGCAAAGAGAAAGGGGGCAGCTATGGCTACACCTTC
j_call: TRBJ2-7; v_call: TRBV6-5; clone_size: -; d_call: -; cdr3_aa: CASSGRKQYF; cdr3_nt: TGTGCCAGCAGTGGAAGGAAGCAGTACTTC
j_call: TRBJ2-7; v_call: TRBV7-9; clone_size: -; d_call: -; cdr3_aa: CASSSGEYEQYF; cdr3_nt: TGTGCCAGCAGCTCCGGGGAATACGAGCAGTACTTC
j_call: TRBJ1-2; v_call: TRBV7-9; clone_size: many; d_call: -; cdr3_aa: CASSLGLSYGYTF; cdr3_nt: TGTGCCAGCAGCTTAGGGCTGTCTTATGGCTACACCTTC
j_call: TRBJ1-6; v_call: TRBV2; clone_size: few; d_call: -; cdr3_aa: CASKESSSYNSPLHF; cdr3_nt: TGTGCCAGCAAGGAGAGCAGCTCCTATAATTCACCCCTCCACTTT
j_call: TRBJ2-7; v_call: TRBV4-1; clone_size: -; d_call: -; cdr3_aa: CASSQGSGGPSYEQYF; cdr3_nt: TGCGCCAGCAGCCAAGGGTCCGGGGGACCCTCCTACGAGCAGTACTTC
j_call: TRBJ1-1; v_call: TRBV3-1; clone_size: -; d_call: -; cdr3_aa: CASSVGGARVAFF; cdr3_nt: TGTGCCAGCAGCGTAGGGGGTGCGAGGGTAGCTTTCTTT
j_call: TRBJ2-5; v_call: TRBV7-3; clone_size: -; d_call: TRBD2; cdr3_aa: CASSLGGLAQETQYF; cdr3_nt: TGTGCCAGCAGCTTAGGGGGACTAGCCCAAGAGACCCAGTACTTC
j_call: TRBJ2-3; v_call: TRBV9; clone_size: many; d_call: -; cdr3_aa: CASSVVGALGTDTQYF; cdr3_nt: TGTGCCAGCAGCGTAGTCGGGGCCCTGGGCACAGATACGCAGTATTTT
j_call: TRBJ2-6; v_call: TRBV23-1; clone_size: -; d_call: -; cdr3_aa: CASITRGDRANVLTF; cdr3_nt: TGCGCCAGCATCACAAGGGGGGATAGGGCCAACGTCCTGACTTTC
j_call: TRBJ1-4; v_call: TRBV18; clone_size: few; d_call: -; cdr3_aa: CASSPRQTNEKLFF; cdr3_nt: TGTGCCAGCTCACCACGTCAAACTAATGAAAAACTGTTTTTT
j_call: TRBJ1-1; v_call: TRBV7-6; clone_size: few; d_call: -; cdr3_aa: CASSWGSGTEAFF; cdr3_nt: TGTGCCAGCAGCTGGGGGTCGGGGACGGAAGCTTTCTTT
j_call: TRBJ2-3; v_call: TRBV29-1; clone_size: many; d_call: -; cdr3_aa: CSVLAPLGELTDTQYF; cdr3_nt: TGCAGCGTTTTGGCCCCCCTGGGGGAACTCACAGATACGCAGTATTTT
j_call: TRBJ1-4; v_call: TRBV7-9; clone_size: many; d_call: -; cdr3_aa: CASSLVGEGHEKLFF; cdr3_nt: TGTGCCAGCAGCTTAGTTGGAGAGGGGCATGAAAAACTGTTTTTT
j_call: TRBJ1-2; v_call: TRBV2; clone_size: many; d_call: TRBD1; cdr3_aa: CASSSRAGGYGYTF; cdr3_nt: TGTGCCAGCTCCTCTAGGGCAGGGGGCTATGGCTACACCTTC
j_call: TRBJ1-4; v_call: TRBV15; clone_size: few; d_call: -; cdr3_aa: CATSRGYSTGEKLFF; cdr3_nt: TGTGCCACCAGCAGAGGGTACAGTACAGGGGAAAAACTGTTTTTT
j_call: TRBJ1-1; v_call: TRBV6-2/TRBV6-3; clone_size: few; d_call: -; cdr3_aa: CASSYFVTDEAFF; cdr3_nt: TGTGCCAGCAGTTACTTTGTTACAGATGAAGCTTTCTTT
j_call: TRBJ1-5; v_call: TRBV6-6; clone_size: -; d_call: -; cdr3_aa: CASRMDSNQPQHF; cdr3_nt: TGTGCCAGCAGGATGGATAGCAATCAGCCCCAGCATTTT
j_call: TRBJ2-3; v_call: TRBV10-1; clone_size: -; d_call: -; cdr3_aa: CATSRGTDTQYF; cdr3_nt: TGCGCCACCTCCAGGGGCACAGATACGCAGTATTTT
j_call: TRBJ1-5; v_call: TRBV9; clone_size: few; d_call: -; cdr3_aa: CASSGNSNQPQHF; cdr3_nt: TGTGCCAGCAGCGGCAATAGCAATCAGCCCCAGCATTTT
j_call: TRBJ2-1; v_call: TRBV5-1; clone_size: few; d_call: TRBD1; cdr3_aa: CASSGGTGGPYNEQFF; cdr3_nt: TGCGCCAGCAGCGGCGGGACAGGAGGCCCCTACAATGAGCAGTTCTTC
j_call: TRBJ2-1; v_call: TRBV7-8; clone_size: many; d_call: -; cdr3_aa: CASSFGAGVHNEQFF; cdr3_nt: TGTGCCAGCAGCTTCGGGGCCGGGGTCCACAATGAGCAGTTCTTC
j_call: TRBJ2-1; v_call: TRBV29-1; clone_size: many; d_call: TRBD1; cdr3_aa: CSVARGEQFF; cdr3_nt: TGCAGCGTCGCCAGGGGGGAGCAGTTCTTC
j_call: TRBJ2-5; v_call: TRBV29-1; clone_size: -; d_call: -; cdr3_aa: CSVARERSYQETQYF; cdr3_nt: TGCAGCGTTGCACGGGAGCGATCGTACCAAGAGACCCAGTACTTC
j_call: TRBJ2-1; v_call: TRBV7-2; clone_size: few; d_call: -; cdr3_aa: CASSRTNRDREQFF; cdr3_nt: TGTGCCAGCAGCCGTACCAACAGGGATCGAGAGCAGTTCTTC
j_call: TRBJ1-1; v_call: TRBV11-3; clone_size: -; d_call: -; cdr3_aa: CASSFRNTEAFF; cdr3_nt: TGTGCCAGCAGCTTCCGGAACACTGAAGCTTTCTTT
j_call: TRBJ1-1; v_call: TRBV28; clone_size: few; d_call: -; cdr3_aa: CLAGAAFF; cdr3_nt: TGTCTTGCTGGAGCAGCTTTCTTT
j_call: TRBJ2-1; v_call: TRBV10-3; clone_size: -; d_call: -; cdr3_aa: CAISRDNEQFF; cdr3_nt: TGTGCCATCAGTCGGGACAATGAGCAGTTCTTC
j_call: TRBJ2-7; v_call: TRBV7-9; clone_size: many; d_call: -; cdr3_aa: CASSSGPQSSYEQYF; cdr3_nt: TGTGCCAGCAGCTCGGGACCCCAGAGCTCCTACGAGCAGTACTTC
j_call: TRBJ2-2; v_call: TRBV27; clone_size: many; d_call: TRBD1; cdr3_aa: CASSFQGAYSTGELFF; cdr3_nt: TGTGCCAGCAGTTTCCAGGGGGCGTACAGCACCGGGGAGCTGTTTTTT
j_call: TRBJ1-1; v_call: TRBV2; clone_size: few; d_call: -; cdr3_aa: CASSGARNTEAFF; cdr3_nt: TGTGCCAGCAGCGGGGCCAGGAACACTGAAGCTTTCTTT
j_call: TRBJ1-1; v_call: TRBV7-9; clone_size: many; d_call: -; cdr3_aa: CASKGLWGTEAFF; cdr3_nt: TGTGCCAGCAAGGGTCTCTGGGGCACTGAAGCTTTCTTT
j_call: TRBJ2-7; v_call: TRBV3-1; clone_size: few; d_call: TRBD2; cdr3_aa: CASSQDSSGRSEQYF; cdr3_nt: TGTGCCAGCAGCCAAGATTCTAGCGGGAGGAGCGAGCAGTACTTC
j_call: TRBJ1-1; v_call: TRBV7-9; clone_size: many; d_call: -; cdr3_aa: CASSLDGGTEAFF; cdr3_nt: TGTGCCAGCAGCTTGGACGGTGGGACTGAAGCTTTCTTT
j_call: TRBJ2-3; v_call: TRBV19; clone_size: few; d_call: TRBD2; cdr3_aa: CASHAGGGSVTQYF; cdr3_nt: TGTGCCAGCCACGCGGGAGGGGGTTCGGTTACGCAGTATTTT
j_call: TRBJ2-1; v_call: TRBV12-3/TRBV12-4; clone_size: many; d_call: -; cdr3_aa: CASSSQLASSYEQFF; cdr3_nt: TGTGCCAGCAGTTCCCAGCTAGCGAGTTCGTATGAGCAGTTCTTC
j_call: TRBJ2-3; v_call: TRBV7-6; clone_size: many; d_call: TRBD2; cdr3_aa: CASSLIAGHSTDTQYF; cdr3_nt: TGTGCCAGCAGCTTAATAGCGGGCCATAGCACAGATACGCAGTATTTT
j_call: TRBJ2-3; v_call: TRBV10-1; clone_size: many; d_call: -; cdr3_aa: CASSEGRVRPTDTQYF; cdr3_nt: TGCGCCAGCAGTGAGGGCCGGGTCCGACCAACAGATACGCAGTATTTT
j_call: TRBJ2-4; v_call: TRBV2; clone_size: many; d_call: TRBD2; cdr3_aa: CASIPPSGGGPAKNIQYF; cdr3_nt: TGTGCCAGCATTCCTCCTAGTGGGGGAGGGCCGGCCAAAAACATTCAGTACTTC
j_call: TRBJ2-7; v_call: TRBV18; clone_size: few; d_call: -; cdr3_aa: CASSPKGSLDLYEQYF; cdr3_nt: TGTGCCAGCTCACCCAAGGGGTCGCTAGACCTCTACGAGCAGTACTTC
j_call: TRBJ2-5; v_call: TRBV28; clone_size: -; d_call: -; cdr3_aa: CASSPQGGVETQYF; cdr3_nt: TGTGCCAGCAGTCCCCAAGGGGGGGTAGAGACCCAGTACTTC